The rows below give T cell receptor beta chains drawn from one sample of a study of glioma-infiltrating T cells after dendritic cell vaccination. Repertoires were generated with immunoSEQ multiplex PCR, while TCRdb's copy carries only in-frame clones and drops some. The table has 55,000 to 75,000 clones, about 76% seen once; the top ten hold roughly 8.2%. Sequenced here: blood, sampled before dendritic cell vaccination. The receptors derive from a human donor with glioblastoma. CDR3s include the opening cysteine and the closing phenylalanine or tryptophan. D genes are given only for firm matches. Part of the rows lack a size; the others show once, few, many or a class for expanded clones.

>TRBJ2-4|NA|NA|TRBV6-1
TGTGCCAGCAGTGAATGGGCCCAAACAAACATTCAGTACTTC
CASSEWAQTNIQYF
>TRBJ2-2|TRBD1|NA|TRBV5-1
TGCGCCAGCAGCGTAGTCCCGGGACAGGGGGAGCTGTTTTTT
CASSVVPGQGELFF
>TRBJ2-5|NA|NA|TRBV5-4
TGTGCCAGCAGCTTGGCCGCGGTTGAAGAGACCCAGTACTTC
CASSLAAVEETQYF
>TRBJ1-1|NA|NA|TRBV14
TGTGCCAGCAGCCTCCTTCGGGTAGACACTGAAGCTTTCTTT
CASSLLRVDTEAFF
>TRBJ2-2|TRBD1|few|TRBV6-1
TGTGCCAGCAGGTCAGGGGGTCACACCGGGGAGCTGTTTTTT
CASRSGGHTGELFF
>TRBJ1-1|NA|NA|TRBV7-2
TGTGCCAGCAGCTTATCTATCACTTCCACTGAAGCTTTCTTT
CASSLSITSTEAFF
>TRBJ2-5|TRBD2|NA|TRBV9
TGTGCCAGCACCGAGGGACTAGCGGGGGGTATCGAAGAGACCCAGTACTTC
CASTEGLAGGIEETQYF
>TRBJ2-1|TRBD2|NA|TRBV4-3
TGCGCCAGCAGCCAGGGACTAGAGAGCTCCTACAATGAGCAGTTCTTC
CASSQGLESSYNEQFF
>TRBJ1-6|NA|NA|TRBV19
TGTGCCTCCGGCGGGGGGGCCGGGTCACCCCTCCACTTT
CASGGGAGSPLHF
>TRBJ1-4|NA|few|TRBV9
TGTGCCAGCAGCGTAGGGACATTCTCAACTAATGAAAAACTGTTTTTT
CASSVGTFSTNEKLFF
>TRBJ2-5|NA|NA|TRBV21-1
TGTGCCAGCTGTCTAGCGGGGAGGGAGGAGACCCAGTACTTC
CASCLAGREETQYF
>TRBJ2-1|NA|NA|TRBV4-3
TGCGCCAGCAGCCAAGCTCTAGTGAGCTCCTACAATGAGCAGTTCTTC
CASSQALVSSYNEQFF
>TRBJ2-7|TRBD2|once|TRBV13
TGTGCCAGCAGCTCCGGACTAGCGGGGGGTTACGAGCAGTACTTC
CASSSGLAGGYEQYF
>TRBJ2-7|NA|NA|TRBV6-5
TGTGCCAGCAGTTACTCGGGGACGGGAGACAGCTACGAGCAGTACTTC
CASSYSGTGDSYEQYF
>TRBJ1-1|NA|NA|TRBV18
TGTGCCAGCTCACCTACCAGCCGACGACTTGAGAACACTGAAGCTTTCTTT
CASSPTSRRLENTEAFF
>TRBJ1-1|NA|NA|TRBV6-5
TGTGCCAGCAGTTACGGTAGTATGGGGCAGACTGAAGCTTTCTTT
CASSYGSMGQTEAFF
>TRBJ1-6|TRBD1|NA|TRBV4-3
TGCGCCAGCAGCCGGAACCCCGGGACAGGGGATAATTCACCCCTCCACTTT
CASSRNPGTGDNSPLHF
>TRBJ1-2|NA|NA|TRBV19
TGTGCCAGCTACGACAAAGGACAGTTCTATGGCTACACCTTC
CASYDKGQFYGYTF
>TRBJ1-1|NA|NA|TRBV27
TGTGCCAGCAGTTTGGAGGGGCCGGACACTGAAGCTTTCTTT
CASSLEGPDTEAFF
>TRBJ1-6|NA|NA|TRBV6-1
TGTGCCAGCATCCAACGGGCGGGGTATAATTCACCCCTCCACTTT
CASIQRAGYNSPLHF
>TRBJ1-5|NA|NA|TRBV5-6
TGTGCCAGCAGCTGGGCGGGACCCAATCAGCCCCAGCATTTT
CASSWAGPNQPQHF
>TRBJ2-1|TRBD2|once|TRBV9
TGTGCCAGCAGCCAGAGCGGGGGTGAAAACAATGAGCAGTTCTTC
CASSQSGGENNEQFF
>TRBJ2-3|TRBD1|NA|TRBV4-2
TGTGCCAGCAGCCAGGGACAGGGAGTGACAGATACGCAGTATTTT
CASSQGQGVTDTQYF
>TRBJ2-1|NA|NA|TRBV2
TGTGCCAGCAAAGGGACCCCCGGGGGGCAGTTCTTC
CASKGTPGGQFF
>TRBJ2-1|NA|NA|TRBV5-1
TGCGCCAGCAGCTTGGAGACAGCGACCTACAATGAGCAGTTCTTC
CASSLETATYNEQFF
>TRBJ1-2|NA|NA|TRBV5-6
TGTGCCAGCAGCTTGCGGGGGGGGTATGGCTACACCTTC
CASSLRGGYGYTF
>TRBJ1-2|NA|NA|TRBV6-5
TGTGCCAGCAGTTACATTTGGGCAGAGACTAACTATGGCTACACCTTC
CASSYIWAETNYGYTF
>TRBJ2-5|NA|NA|TRBV29-1
TGCAGCGGGGCAGGGCTTCTTCGGGAGACCCAGTACTTC
CSGAGLLRETQYF
>TRBJ2-3|NA|NA|TRBV12-5
TGTGCTAGTGGTTTGGAAACAGGTGCGGGGACAGATACGCAGTATTTT
CASGLETGAGTDTQYF
>TRBJ2-3|NA|NA|TRBV25-1
TGTGCCAGCAGTGACAGGGAAACAGATACGCAGTATTTT
CASSDRETDTQYF
>TRBJ2-3|TRBD2|NA|TRBV29-1
TGCAGCGTTGAGGTAGCGGGGGTAAGCACAGATACGCAGTATTTT
CSVEVAGVSTDTQYF
>TRBJ2-7|NA|NA|TRBV30
TGTGCCTGGGGCCTTTTGGACAGAAACTACGGGGAGCAGTACTTC
CAWGLLDRNYGEQYF
>TRBJ2-3|TRBD2|NA|TRBV6-6
TGTGCCAGCAGTTACCTACCGGGGGGGCGAACAGATACGCAGTATTTT
CASSYLPGGRTDTQYF
>TRBJ2-2|TRBD2|NA|TRBV7-8
TGTGCCAGCAGCTTAATGACTAGCGGGGCCGGGGAGCTGTTTTTT
CASSLMTSGAGELFF
>TRBJ2-7|TRBD2|medium-sized|TRBV4-3
TGCGCCAGCAGCCAAGAGCTGGCTAGCGGACCGGACGAGCAGTACTTC
CASSQELASGPDEQYF
>TRBJ2-7|NA|NA|TRBV4-1
TGCGCCAGCAGCCAAGACCAGGGGATCTACGAGCAGTACTTC
CASSQDQGIYEQYF
>TRBJ2-3|NA|NA|TRBV7-6
TGTGCCAGCAGCACTTACCGGGGGGCCGATGTCACAGATACGCAGTATTTT
CASSTYRGADVTDTQYF
>TRBJ2-1|TRBD2|NA|TRBV27
TGTGCCAGCAGTTTATCGAGCACTAGCGGATACAATGAGCAGTTCTTC
CASSLSSTSGYNEQFF
>TRBJ2-1|NA|few|TRBV4-3
TGCGCCAGCAGCCAAGTCAAAAACCGGGTAGAGCAGTTCTTC
CASSQVKNRVEQFF
>TRBJ2-2|NA|NA|TRBV11-3
TGTGCCAGCAGCCCGGAGGTGGCCGGGGAGCTGTTTTTT
CASSPEVAGELFF
>TRBJ1-2|NA|few|TRBV28
TGTGCCAGCAGTTGGCCAGGGGAGAACTATGGCTACACCTTC
CASSWPGENYGYTF
>TRBJ2-7|NA|NA|TRBV6-1
TGTGCCAGCAGTGAACAGGGCCAGGCCTACGAGCAGTACTTC
CASSEQGQAYEQYF
>TRBJ1-2|TRBD1|NA|TRBV29-1
TGCAGCGCGGGACAGAACTATGGCTACACCTTC
CSAGQNYGYTF
>TRBJ2-1|NA|NA|TRBV2
TGTGCCAGCAGGGCCGGAGGCAATGAGCAGTTCTTC
CASRAGGNEQFF
>TRBJ1-3|TRBD1|NA|TRBV6-1
TGTGCCAGCAGTGAATATGGACAGGGGACTGGAAACACCATATATTTT
CASSEYGQGTGNTIYF
>TRBJ2-2|NA|NA|TRBV2
TGTGCCAGCAGTATTAGCACCGGGGAGCTGTTTTTT
CASSISTGELFF
>TRBJ2-1|TRBD1|NA|TRBV5-8
TGTGCCAGCAGAAGGGGGCGCGTCTCCTACAATGAGCAGTTCTTC
CASRRGRVSYNEQFF
>TRBJ2-2|TRBD1|NA|TRBV18
TGTGCCAGCTCACCAGACAGGGGGGCCGGGGAGCTGTTTTTT
CASSPDRGAGELFF
>TRBJ1-2|NA|once|TRBV6-1
TGTGCCAGCAGTGAAACCCAGGGGAACTATGGCTACACCTTC
CASSETQGNYGYTF
>TRBJ2-2|NA|NA|TRBV7-8
TGTGCCAGCAGCTTAATCTCGGGGGACACCGGGGAGCTGTTTTTT
CASSLISGDTGELFF
>TRBJ1-6|NA|NA|TRBV6-1
TGTGCCAGCAGGGGACAAAATTCACCCCTCCACTTT
CASRGQNSPLHF
>TRBJ1-1|TRBD1|NA|TRBV11-2
TGTGCCAGCAGCTGGACAGGGGACGGAACTGAAGCTTTCTTT
CASSWTGDGTEAFF
>TRBJ1-2|NA|NA|TRBV30
TGTGCCTGGAGACTTCAGGGGAGGGCCACCTTC
CAWRLQGRATF
>TRBJ1-2|NA|NA|TRBV13
TGTGCCAGCAGCGCCGGGACATCTGTAAGTTATGGCTACACCTTC
CASSAGTSVSYGYTF
>TRBJ2-2|TRBD1|NA|TRBV2
TGTGCCAGCGGCAGGGGGTCGAACACCGGGGAGCTGTTTTTT
CASGRGSNTGELFF
>TRBJ1-1|NA|NA|TRBV5-6
TGTGCCAGCAGCTTTCCCGGGGAGACTGAAGCTTTCTTT
CASSFPGETEAFF
>TRBJ1-1|NA|NA|TRBV10-3
TGTGCCATCAGTGAGACAGGAGCCACTGAAGCTTTCTTT
CAISETGATEAFF
>TRBJ2-2|NA|NA|TRBV7-2
TGTGCCAGCAGCCCATACTACGGCGGGGAGCTGTTTTTT
CASSPYYGGELFF
>TRBJ2-5|TRBD1|NA|TRBV11-1
TGTGCCAGCAGCTCCCACGGGACAGGGTATGAGGAGACCCAGTACTTC
CASSSHGTGYEETQYF
>TRBJ2-5|NA|NA|TRBV6-6
TGTGCCAGCAGACCCTCACCCACGGAGCAAGAGACCCAGTACTTC
CASRPSPTEQETQYF